This T cell receptor (beta chain) emerged from a study of OX40 agonist ivuxolimab in advanced cancers. Background on the study: One hepatocellular carcinoma and a couple of cutaneous melanoma patients partially responded. Study-level findings and limits: Low normalized T-cell clonal expansion was additionally recorded for some nonresponders. Relative to CD4+, CD8+ T cells held more expanded clones on average. Dose levels from 0.1 to 3.0 mg/kg saw CD4+ and CD8+ blood T cells expand clonally by week 6.

In its sample, this clone was seen a few times. The target antigen is unknown. Losses at the gene ends were 5 bases for V and 3 bases for J; bases not matched to a gene: 12. The CDR3 is 17 amino acids. Germline loops: CDR1 SGHTA, CDR2 FQGNSA. Sequencing used immunoSEQ multiplex PCR; TCRdb keeps in-frame clones, though not all of them. Among some 42,000 clones listed, around 84% were seen once. The specimen comprised CD4+ or CD8+ T cells sorted from blood, sampled in a trial of the OX40 agonist ivuxolimab. The TCR was taken from an adult with an advanced solid tumor such as melanoma, head and neck, liver or kidney cancer. V and J are TRBV7-2 and TRBJ2-3; 9 nucleotides line up with TRBD2. The DNA for the CDR3 is TGTGCCAGCAGCCTGCTAGCGGGGTTTGGAGGGACAGATACGCAGTATTTT. This translates into CASSLLAGFGGTDTQYF. Looking up the rest from reference TRBV7-2 and TRBJ2-3 gives the full variable domain: GAGVSQSPSNKVTEKGKDVELRCDPISGHTALYWYRQSLGQGLEFLIYFQGNSAPDKSGLPSDRFSAERTGGSVSTLTIQRTQQEDSAVYLCASSLLAGFGGTDTQYFGPGTRLTVL.